This T cell receptor beta chain was retrieved from a study of vaccination effects on CD4 cells after COVID-19. Overall study: Participants received two doses of either the BNT162b2 or mRNA-1273 vaccine. The study, taken as a whole, reports: Marked contraction was observed in infection-induced and vaccine-induced clones late after vaccination.

The CDR3 has 15 residues. Germline V gives CDR1 SGHNT, CDR2 YYREEE (reference sequence). V lost 4 bases, J lost 4 bases, and 8 bases stayed unmatched. Only in-frame clones appear in the TCRdb table, and some are missing; sequencing was by immunoSEQ multiplex PCR. The sample shows 70,000 or so clones, 60% to 85% of them seen only once. Concerning this clone itself: Its target is unknown.

Sequencing followed a ViraFEST assay step that expanded antigen-specific CD4+ T cells with viral peptide pools. Culture proceeded for 10 days, and CD4+ T cells were then isolated. People in the vaccine group had not been infected with SARS-CoV-2 before, and their nucleocapsid antibodies were negative. A half-volume exchange with IL-2 medium occurred on days 3 and 7. The V gene is TRBV5-4, the J gene TRBJ2-5; the match to TRBD1 covers 9 bases. Material: CD4+ T cells from PBMCs cultured with SARS-CoV-2 spike peptides, obtained before COVID-19 vaccination. This TCR was recovered from a human donor who received a COVID-19 vaccine. CDR3 nucleotide sequence: TGTGCCAGCAGCCCGGCAACAGGGGGCCGAGAGACCCAGTACTTC. Amino acids: CASSPATGGRETQYF. The variable domain in full, with the rest retrieved from reference TRBV5-4 and TRBJ2-5, is ETGVTQSPTHLIKTRGQQVTLRCSSQSGHNTVSWYQQALGQGPQFIFQYYREEENGRGNFPPRFSGLQFPNYSSELNVNALELDDSALYLCASSPATGGRETQYFGPGTRLLVL.